This TCR beta chain was sequenced in a study of blood T cell repertoires in COVID-19. Study-wide background: COVID-19 samples, acute and convalescent, were from the United States, Italy and Spain. From T cells, B-cell-depleted T cells, or PBMCs came the material, which was cDNA or gDNA.

Original methodology: For nucleated cells, counts were estimated from reference gene primer amplification. This table comes from immunoSEQ multiplex PCR, and its TCRdb copy is limited to in-frame clones, with some not included. Clone size and V and J calls were adopted from that table, with D and trimming inferred from the DNA. This table has roughly 130,000 clones, approximately 84% appearing once. The germline gives CDR1 LNHDA, CDR2 SQIVND (reference sequence). Trimming at V came to 2 bases and at J to 7 bases, leaving 5 bases not matched to a gene. The CDR3 loop spans 15 amino acids. This TCR came from a woman aged 25-40 years who had recovered from COVID-19. Material: peripheral blood. The gene calls are TRBV19 and TRBJ2-1; the match to TRBD2 covers 10 bases. The CDR3: CASSITSGDFNEQFF. In DNA form, the CDR3 reads TGTGCCAGTAGTATAACTAGCGGGGACTTTAATGAGCAGTTCTTC.